What follows are 27 T cell receptor beta chains derived from one specimen sequenced in a study of blood T cell repertoires in COVID-19. The data were produced by immunoSEQ multiplex PCR, yet TCRdb's version contains in-frame clones alone and is incomplete. Of under 300,000 clones in the sample, roughly 91% are singletons; the top ten hold around 0.99%. Sequenced sample: peripheral blood. These receptors originate from a woman aged 40 to 49 who had recovered from COVID-19.

The chain combines TRBV5-1 with TRBJ2-3; D is ambiguous. The CDR3 has 14 amino acids. The V end lost 2 bases, the J end lost 6 bases, and 13 bases lay between the germline ends. CDR1 SGHRS and CDR2 YFSETQ come from the germline V gene. The chain's CDR3 is CASSFGGTPDTQYF. The CDR3 nucleotides are TGCGCCAGCAGCTTTGGCGGAACCCCGGATACGCAGTATTTT.

The V call is TRBV10-3, the J call TRBJ1-4; possibly TRBD1 for D (6 bases). Looked up from germline, CDR1 is ENHRY and CDR2 is SYGVKD. V gave up 4 bases and J gave up 7 bases, with 13 bases separating them. The CDR3 totals 14 residues. CDR3 DNA sequence: TGTGCCATCAGTGTGGGGGGGGCAAGTGAAAAACTGTTTTTT. Amino acids: CAISVGGASEKLFF.

The chain uses TRBV24-1 and TRBJ1-2; D gene uncertain. The CDR3 is made up of 12 amino acids. V lost 5 bases, J lost 7 bases, and 10 bases lay in between. In germline, CDR1 is KGHDR, CDR2 SFDVKD. DNA of the CDR3: TGTGCCACCAGTGGTTGGGCGACTGGCTACACCTTC. Protein: CATSGWATGYTF.

This sequence joins TRBV30 and TRBJ1-2; TRBD1 is a possible D gene (5 bases). The germline V gene encodes CDR1 GTSNPN and CDR2 SVGIG (reference sequence). Trimming removed 7 bases from V and 0 bases from J, with 15 bases in between. There are 14 residues in the CDR3. CDR3 residues: CASRRQPSNYGYTF. CDR3 nucleotide sequence: TGTGCCTCCCGACGACAGCCCTCTAACTATGGCTACACCTTC.

This clone was counted only a few times. The CDR3 sequence is CASSVSGDSNQPQHF. DNA of the CDR3: TGTGCCAGCAGCGTTTCCGGGGATAGCAATCAGCCCCAGCATTTT. The chain combines TRBV9 with TRBJ1-5, with D hard to call. With 2 bases removed from V and 0 bases from J, the gap between germline ends came to 9 bases. The germline V gene has CDR1 SGDLS and CDR2 YYNGEE. The CDR3 runs to 15 residues.

This sequence joins TRBV11-3 and TRBJ2-5, with D perhaps TRBD1 (6 bases). The CDR3 sequence is 14 residues long. Germline CDR1 SGHNT, CDR2 YENEEA. V lost 3 bases and J 2 bases, leaving 10 bases between the germline ends. CDR3 nucleotide sequence: TGTGCCAGCAGCTTGGGGGCCGGACAAGAGACCCAGTACTTC. Protein product: CASSLGAGQETQYF.

The chain has TRBV7-9 and TRBJ1-1; D call uncertain. The germline V gene encodes CDR1 SEHNR and CDR2 FQNEAQ (reference sequence). The V gene lost 6 bases and the J gene lost 3 bases, with 5 bases spanning the gap. This CDR3 is 11 amino acids long. The CDR3 DNA reads TGTGCCAGCAGGCGGGACACTGAAGCTTTCTTT. Its translation is CASRRDTEAFF.

The rearrangement links TRBV5-6 to TRBJ2-1; D not certain. CDR1 SGHDT and CDR2 YYEEEE come from the germline V gene. The CDR3 covers 12 residues. Trimming stripped 9 bases from V and 6 bases from J, with 13 bases between. This CDR3 reads CANPSGVNEQFF. As DNA, the CDR3 is TGTGCCAACCCAAGTGGAGTCAATGAGCAGTTCTTC.

V and J are TRBV14 and TRBJ1-2; maybe TRBD1 (6 bases). V lost 0 bases and J lost 4, with 21 bases in between. This CDR3 has 18 residues. Germline V lookup: CDR1 SGHDN, CDR2 FVKESK. The DNA of the CDR3 is TGTGCCAGCAGCCAAGAGGGACGGGACACCCATAGGGGCTATGGCTACACCTTC. It yields the protein CASSQEGRDTHRGYGYTF.

The chain couples TRBV5-1 to TRBJ2-3; D unresolved. The CDR3 consists of 13 residues. The germline CDR1 and CDR2 sequences are SGHRS and YFSETQ. V was shortened by 4 bases and J by 0 bases, with 6 bases between the two germline ends. The CDR3 region is CASSPLSTDTQYF. The CDR3, as DNA: TGCGCCAGCAGCCCCCTAAGCACAGATACGCAGTATTTT.

The chain has TRBV4-2 and TRBJ2-1; weak D call: TRBD2 (6 bases). V lost 5 bases and J lost 5, with 16 bases in between. This CDR3 contains 15 residues. The germline V gene has CDR1 LGHNA and CDR2 YNFKEQ. CDR3 residues: CASSNRDWEDNEQFF. CDR3 nucleotide sequence: TGTGCCAGCAGCAATCGGGACTGGGAAGACAATGAGCAGTTCTTC.

J is TRBJ1-4 and V is TRBV27, with D maybe TRBD1 (6 bases). Germline V gene data show CDR1 as MNHEY and CDR2 as SMNVEV (reference sequence). This CDR3 is built from 12 residues. In nucleotides, the CDR3 is TGTGCATCGGGGGGCATTACTGAAAAACTGTTTTTT. Translated: CASGGITEKLFF.

The V call is TRBV5-1, the J call TRBJ2-6; tentative D call: TRBD1 (5 bases). Germline values: CDR1 SGHRS, CDR2 YFSETQ. There are 15 residues in the CDR3. V shed 4 bases and J shed 0 bases, with 8 bases lying between them. The CDR3 DNA follows: TGCGCCAGCAGCCCCCAGGGCTCTGGGGCCAACGTCCTGACTTTC. This sequence encodes CASSPQGSGANVLTF. Full variable domain (rest looked up from reference TRBV5-1 and TRBJ2-6): KAGVTQTPRYLIKTRGQQVTLSCSPISGHRSVSWYQQTPGQGLQFLFEYFSETQRNKGNFPGRFSGRQFSNSRSEMNVSTLELGDSALYLCASSPQGSGANVLTFGAGSRLTVL.

The sample holds one count of this clone. The V gene is TRBV6-2 or TRBV6-3, the J gene TRBJ2-2; tentative D call: TRBD2 (5 bases). Looked up from germline, CDR1 is MNHEY and CDR2 is SVGEGT. This CDR3 has 14 residues. V dropped 0 bases and J dropped 6 bases, with 8 bases sitting between them. The CDR3 loop is CASSYSPGAGELFF. The CDR3, as DNA: TGTGCCAGCAGTTACTCGCCCGGGGCCGGGGAGCTGTTTTTT.

The chain employs TRBV6-2 or TRBV6-3 and TRBJ1-2, with 7 bases that match TRBD1. V gave up 4 bases and J gave up 8 bases; unmatched junction bases: 10. CDR3 length: 14 amino acids. Per germline, CDR1 MNHEY and CDR2 SVGEGT. The CDR3 here is CASSSRQGGGGYTF. The CDR3 nucleotides are TGTGCCAGCAGTTCCCGACAGGGCGGTGGAGGCTACACCTTC.

This chain connects TRBV6-4 to TRBJ2-1; TRBD2 matches at 7 bases. The germline V gene has CDR1 MRHNA and CDR2 SNTAGT. CDR3 size: 15 residues. V was pared by 0 bases and J by 4 bases, with 3 bases of the junction left unmatched. Here the CDR3 DNA reads TGTGCCAGCAGTGACTCGAGGCGGGAGTACAATGAGCAGTTCTTC. It encodes CASSDSRREYNEQFF.

The rearrangement links TRBV27 to TRBJ2-5; 9 bases are shared with TRBD1. This CDR3 is 15 amino acids long. CDR1 MNHEY and CDR2 SMNVEV come from the germline V gene (reference sequence). Trimming removed 6 bases from V and 4 bases from J; junction bases left unmatched: 9. The DNA for the CDR3 is TGTGCCAGCAGCCCCGGGGACAGGGAGGGAGAGACCCAGTACTTC. It translates to CASSPGDREGETQYF.

Concerning this clone: Sequence at one end of the junction differs from germline and may be a read error. The rearrangement links TRBV3-1 (or the pseudogene TRBV3-2) to TRBJ2-7; 12 bases line up with TRBD2. Per germline, CDR1 LGHDT and CDR2 YNNKEL (reference sequence). The CDR3 extends over 13 amino acids. The DNA for the CDR3 is TGTGCCAGCAGCCTCAAGGGGTCTAGCGGGAGGGACTTC. Protein product: CASSLKGSSGRDF.

The chain joins TRBV19 to TRBJ2-1; TRBD2 matches 9 bases. CDR1 is LNHDA and CDR2 is SQIVND in the germline V gene (reference sequence). V was pared by 7 bases and J by 3 bases, with 16 bases of the junction left unmatched. This CDR3 region has 18 residues. This CDR3 reads CASMGPRGRGGRYNEQFF. The CDR3 nucleotides are TGTGCCAGTATGGGCCCCCGGGGGCGGGGGGGCCGCTACAATGAGCAGTTCTTC.

The J gene is TRBJ1-2, the V gene TRBV5-1; D might be TRBD1 (6 bases). V shed 2 bases and J shed 0 bases, with 14 bases lying between them. Per germline, CDR1 SGHRS and CDR2 YFSETQ. The CDR3 is 16 residues long. CDR3 coding DNA: TGCGCCAGCAGCTTTATCCCCGACAGGACTAACTATGGCTACACCTTC. Amino acids: CASSFIPDRTNYGYTF.

The V call is TRBV5-4, the J call TRBJ1-2, with D perhaps TRBD1 (5 bases). The CDR3 is 14 amino acids. V was cut by 10 bases and J by 2 bases, with 18 bases left in between. CDR1 is SGHNT, CDR2 YYREEE, per germline (reference sequence). The CDR3 spells CAGTPQGGNYGYTF. The CDR3 DNA is TGTGCCGGCACCCCCCAGGGTGGCAACTATGGCTACACCTTC.

The chain joins TRBV7-8 to TRBJ2-1, with 8 positions matching TRBD2. The length of the CDR3 is 13 residues. V dropped 5 bases and J dropped 10; count of bases not matched to a gene: 7. The germline gives CDR1 SGHVS, CDR2 FQNEAQ. CDR3 DNA sequence: TGTGCCAGCAGCCCGGGACTAGGATCCGAGCAGTTCTTC. It translates to CASSPGLGSEQFF.

V is TRBV9 and J is TRBJ1-5; 7 nucleotides agree with TRBD1. In germline, CDR1 is SGDLS, CDR2 YYNGEE. The CDR3 length is 17 residues. The junction had 17 bases not matched to a gene; V was cut back by 10 bases and J by 1 base. The CDR3 region is CAGGQVSRIPSNQPQHF. The CDR3 DNA reads as TGTGCCGGCGGACAGGTAAGCCGCATACCGAGCAATCAGCCCCAGCATTTT.

The chain has TRBV6-1 and TRBJ1-6; D is unclear. This CDR3 comprises 15 residues. The germline V and J ends were trimmed by 0 bases and 11 bases, with 14 bases remaining between them. CDR1 MNHNS and CDR2 SASEGT come from the germline V gene. In DNA, the CDR3 is TGTGCCAGCAGTGAAGCACGATCGGGGAGGACACCCCTCCACTTT. This codes for CASSEARSGRTPLHF.

The chain uses TRBV6-6 and TRBJ2-7, with 8 bases identical to TRBD2. The CDR3 has 14 residues. CDR1 is MNHNY and CDR2 is SVGAGI in the germline V gene (reference sequence). Trimming took 7 bases from V and 5 from J; bases not matched to a gene: 10. The CDR3 sequence is CASTTRGGLDEQYF. CDR3 bases: TGTGCCAGCACCACCCGGGGGGGGCTGGACGAGCAGTACTTC.

This chain uses TRBV6-5 with TRBJ2-1; the match to TRBD2 covers 10 bases. This CDR3 comprises 15 residues. The V and J ends lost 7 bases and 9 bases, in that order; junction bases with no gene match: 12. Germline V gives CDR1 MNHEY, CDR2 SVGAGI. The CDR3 reads CASTLAGVGIGEQFF. The CDR3 coding sequence is TGTGCCAGCACCCTAGCGGGAGTGGGGATTGGTGAGCAGTTCTTC.

V gene TRBV19 combines with J gene TRBJ2-7; 9 nucleotides line up with TRBD2. V dropped 5 bases and J dropped 4; count of bases not matched to a gene: 12. The CDR3 length is 16 residues. Germline CDR1 LNHDA, CDR2 SQIVND (reference sequence). The CDR3 coding sequence is TGTGCCAGTAGTTGCCGACTAGCGGCCTTCGATTACGAGCAGTACGTC. This sequence encodes CASSCRLAAFDYEQYV.